These T cell receptor beta chains were read from a single sample in a study of blood T cell repertoires in COVID-19. TCRdb keeps only in-frame clones here, not all; method: immunoSEQ multiplex PCR. In the table there are about 380,000 clones, more than 75% of which are singletons. Specimen: PBMCs or T cells enriched from blood (not recorded which). All receptors come from a man between 25 and 39 years old who had recovered from COVID-19. CDR3s include the opening cysteine and the closing phenylalanine or tryptophan. The D gene is left open where the match is weak. The size entry is marked missing in some rows and otherwise reads once, few, many or a size class.

V gene	clone size	J gene	D gene	CDR3 DNA	CDR3 protein
TRBV4-1	once	TRBJ2-7	-	TGCGCCAGCAGCTCCACCGGACAGAGCTCCTACGAGCAGTACTTC	CASSSTGQSSYEQYF
TRBV5-1	few	TRBJ1-5	-	TGCGCCAGCAGCTTAGGCGGCGGAGATAGCAATCAGCCCCAGCATTTT	CASSLGGGDSNQPQHF
TRBV15	few	TRBJ1-1	-	TGTGCCACCAGCAGAGATCAACAGAGAGCTTTCTTT	CATSRDQQRAFF
TRBV2	-	TRBJ1-5	-	TGTGCCAGCAGTGAAGCTGGCAGGGGAGTGAATCAGCCCCAGCATTTT	CASSEAGRGVNQPQHF
TRBV3-1/TRBV3-2	few	TRBJ2-1	TRBD2	TGTGCCAGCAGCCCCCCCTCGAGCGGGGGACATGAGCAGTTCTTC	CASSPPSSGGHEQFF
TRBV19	-	TRBJ2-1	-	TGTGCCAGTAGTATGGCGGGGAACTCCTACAATGAGCAGTTCTTC	CASSMAGNSYNEQFF
TRBV7-6	once	TRBJ2-1	TRBD2	TGTGCCAGCAGCAACACAGGGGGCCGGACTAGCGGGGCTGAGCAGTTCTTC	CASSNTGGRTSGAEQFF
TRBV19	-	TRBJ1-5	TRBD1	TGTGCCAGTAGTATGGCGGCAGGGGGAGAAGGACAGCCCCAGCATTTT	CASSMAAGGEGQPQHF
TRBV11-2	-	TRBJ1-2	-	TGTGCCAGCAGCTTAGTAGCAGAGGATGGCTACACCTTC	CASSLVAEDGYTF
TRBV2	-	TRBJ1-5	-	TGTGCCAGCAGTGGCCCCCAGGCGGGAAATCAGCCCCAGCATTTT	CASSGPQAGNQPQHF
TRBV29-1	once	TRBJ1-4	-	TGCAGCGTTGCCCAGGATAATGAAAAACTGTTTTTT	CSVAQDNEKLFF
TRBV6-5	-	TRBJ1-1	TRBD1	TGTGCCAGCAGTTCGCCGGGACAGGGCACTGAAGCTTTCTTT	CASSSPGQGTEAFF
TRBV18	-	TRBJ1-4	-	TGTGCCAGCTCTCACTTATTTGCAACTAATGAAAAACTGTTTTTT	CASSHLFATNEKLFF
TRBV6-2/TRBV6-3	-	TRBJ1-5	-	TGTGCCAGCAGTTACGAAACAGGGTATCAGCCCCAGCATTTT	CASSYETGYQPQHF
TRBV20-1	-	TRBJ2-7	-	TGCAGTGCTACCCGGGATTACGAGCAGTACTTC	CSATRDYEQYF
TRBV5-1	-	TRBJ1-6	-	TGCGCCAGCAGCGAGCGGGTGGGGGGGAGCTCCTATAATTCACCCCTCCACTTT	CASSERVGGSSYNSPLHF
TRBV13	-	TRBJ1-2	TRBD1	TGTGCCAGCAGCTCTCGGGGACAGGGGGCGAGCGGCTACACCTTC	CASSSRGQGASGYTF
TRBV2	-	TRBJ2-2	TRBD1	TGTGCCAGCAGCGCCCCTGACAGGGGGCCGAGCACCGGGGAGCTGTTTTTT	CASSAPDRGPSTGELFF
TRBV6-2/TRBV6-3	-	TRBJ2-3	-	TGTGCCAGCAGTTACTCGGCAAGCACAGATACGCAGTATTTT	CASSYSASTDTQYF
TRBV27	once	TRBJ2-7	TRBD2	TGTGCCAGCAGTACTAGCGGGAGAACCTACGAGCAGTACTTC	CASSTSGRTYEQYF
TRBV12-3/TRBV12-4	once	TRBJ1-1	-	TGTGCCAGCACCGGGATGAACACTGAAGCTTTCTTT	CASTGMNTEAFF
TRBV5-5	-	TRBJ1-3	-	TGTGCCAGCAGCTCCCTGAACCGACAGCCGTGGAACACCATATATTTT	CASSSLNRQPWNTIYF
TRBV5-1	-	TRBJ2-3	TRBD1	TGCGCCAGCAGGTCAATGACAGGGGCTAGCACAGATACGCAGTATTTT	CASRSMTGASTDTQYF
TRBV6-5	-	TRBJ2-2	-	TGTGCCAGCAGTTATAAAGGGGCGGTCACCGGGGAGCTGTTTTTT	CASSYKGAVTGELFF
TRBV5-1	-	TRBJ2-5	-	TGCGCCAGCAGCCCGGGAGCGGGTGCAAAGGAGACCCAGTACTTC	CASSPGAGAKETQYF
TRBV19	-	TRBJ2-7	-	TGTGCCAGTAGTAAGAACAGGTTCGAGCAGTACTTC	CASSKNRFEQYF
TRBV13	once	TRBJ2-7	TRBD1	TGTGCCAGCAGCTTAGGGGACAGGGGCTTATACGAGCAGTACTTC	CASSLGDRGLYEQYF
TRBV7-2	once	TRBJ2-7	TRBD1	TGTGCCAGCAGCTTATCAGCAGGGGGCGCCCGCTACGAGCAGTACTTC	CASSLSAGGARYEQYF
TRBV2	-	TRBJ2-3	TRBD2	TGTGCCAGCAGCCTCGGGGCGGGGGGGCACGATACGCAGTATTTT	CASSLGAGGHDTQYF
TRBV2	-	TRBJ1-1	-	TGTGCCAGCAGTGAACCCCCGGCTGAAGCTTTCTTT	CASSEPPAEAFF
TRBV27	-	TRBJ2-5	TRBD2	TGTGCCAGCAGTACGACTAGCGGGGGGTCACAAGAGACCCAGTACTTC	CASSTTSGGSQETQYF
TRBV18	many	TRBJ1-1	-	TGTGCCAGCTCACCACAGTCGGGTACGAACACTGAAGCTTTCTTT	CASSPQSGTNTEAFF
TRBV6-1	-	TRBJ2-5	TRBD1	TGTGCCAGCAGTGATTCGGGACAGGGGATAAAGACCCAGTACTTC	CASSDSGQGIKTQYF
TRBV6-5	-	TRBJ1-2	TRBD1	TGTGCCAGCTTACGGGACAGGGGCCACTATGGCTACACCTTC	CASLRDRGHYGYTF
TRBV18	-	TRBJ1-1	TRBD1	TGTGCCAGCTCACGGGACAGACAGAACACTGAAGCTTTCTTT	CASSRDRQNTEAFF
TRBV30	-	TRBJ1-1	-	TGTGCCTGGAGTGTACAGCTGGGGAACACTGAAGCTTTCTTT	CAWSVQLGNTEAFF
TRBV10-3	-	TRBJ1-1	-	TGTGCCATCAGACAGGGTCAGGGGAACACTGAAGCTTTCTTT	CAIRQGQGNTEAFF
TRBV11-2	-	TRBJ2-7	TRBD1	TGTGCCAGCGGATCTGCCGGGACAGAGTCCTACGAGCAGTACTTC	CASGSAGTESYEQYF
TRBV5-4	few	TRBJ1-2	-	TGTGCCAGCAGCACTACCCTGAGCTATGGCTACACCTTC	CASSTTLSYGYTF
TRBV5-4	-	TRBJ2-3	TRBD2	TGTGCCAGCAGCTTGGCGGGACTAGGATTTACAGATACGCAGTATTTT	CASSLAGLGFTDTQYF
TRBV9	-	TRBJ1-5	-	TGTGCCAGCAGCGGGACAGCTAGCAATCAGCCCCAGCATTTT	CASSGTASNQPQHF
TRBV5-4	-	TRBJ1-3	-	TGTGCCAGCAGCTTAAAAGCCGGGCACGGGGGGCGACTGGGAAACACCATATATTTT	CASSLKAGHGGRLGNTIYF
TRBV14	-	TRBJ2-7	-	TGTGCCAGCAGCTCACTCGCCTCCTACGAGCAGTACTTC	CASSSLASYEQYF
TRBV27	-	TRBJ1-2	-	TGTGCCAGCACACCAACAGGGATCCTCCACTATGGCTACACCTTC	CASTPTGILHYGYTF
TRBV6-5	-	TRBJ1-1	TRBD1	TGTGCCAGCAGTTTTCGGACAGGGTGGTTGAACACTGAAGCTTTCTTT	CASSFRTGWLNTEAFF
TRBV4-2	-	TRBJ1-5	TRBD1	TGTGCCAGCAGCTTCGGACAGGGTACTCAGCCCCAGCATTTT	CASSFGQGTQPQHF
TRBV6-1	few	TRBJ1-5	TRBD1	TGTGCCAGCAGTGAAACCGGACAGGGGGCAAGTCAGCCCCAGCATTTT	CASSETGQGASQPQHF
TRBV10-3	-	TRBJ1-5	-	TGTGCCATCAGTGAGTCGAGTTGGGCGAGCAATCAGCCCCAGCATTTT	CAISESSWASNQPQHF
TRBV15	-	TRBJ2-2	-	TGTGCCACCAGGAGGGGGTGGAACACCGGGGAGCTGTTTTTT	CATRRGWNTGELFF
TRBV7-9	-	TRBJ1-2	-	TGTGCCAGCAGCTTCGAGGCGGGGGATATTGCCTACACCTTC	CASSFEAGDIAYTF
TRBV5-1	-	TRBJ1-4	TRBD1	TGCGCCAGCAGAAGGACAGGGGGCGGTGAAAAACTGTTTTTT	CASRRTGGGEKLFF
TRBV2	-	TRBJ2-5	TRBD1	TGTGCCAGCAGCCTACAGGGGTGGGAGACCCAGTACTTC	CASSLQGWETQYF
TRBV5-1	few	TRBJ1-2	-	TGCGCCAGCAGCTTGGGGGCAGCAGCTAACTATGGCTACACCTTC	CASSLGAAANYGYTF
TRBV19	-	TRBJ1-5	-	TGTGCCAGTAGTATAGATCAGGGGAGTGGAAATCAGCCCCAGCATTTT	CASSIDQGSGNQPQHF
TRBV6-5	-	TRBJ1-2	-	TGTGCCAGCAGTTACTCGATTTCGGGAAGTAATGGCTACACCTTC	CASSYSISGSNGYTF